This T cell receptor beta chain was observed in a study of OX40 agonist ivuxolimab in advanced cancers. Across the study: Patients were dosed intravenously with ivuxolimab at 0.01 to 10 mg/kg every 2 weeks. Head and neck, renal cell, melanoma or hepatocellular carcinoma were the cancers that dose-escalation patients had. From about 20 to 79 years was the age range, with a mean of about 56 years, and nearly 85% were male.

Notes on this clone: The antigen is unknown.

The CDR3 spans 13 residues. CDR1 MDHEN and CDR2 SYDVKM come from the germline V gene. The V and J ends lost 1 base and 8 bases respectively, with 9 bases between them. General study findings and limits: At 0.1 to 3.0 mg/kg and by week 6, clonal expansion occurred in CD4+ and CD8+ blood T cells.

Measured with immunoSEQ multiplex PCR; TCRdb has only the in-frame clones, and not every one. The data hold about 83,000 clones, with roughly 80% observed a single time. The V and J genes are TRBV28 and TRBJ1-3; unclear D gene. The sequencing here drew on CD4+ or CD8+ T cells sorted from blood, taken in a trial of the OX40 agonist ivuxolimab. The receptor comes from an adult with an advanced solid tumor such as melanoma, head and neck, liver or kidney cancer. The CDR3 spells CASSLSLGDTIYF. In nucleotides, the CDR3 is TGTGCCAGCAGTTTATCCTTGGGAGACACCATATATTTT. Full variable domain (rest looked up from reference TRBV28 and TRBJ1-3): DVKVTQSSRYLVKRTGEKVFLECVQDMDHENMFWYRQDPGLGLRLIYFSYDVKMKEKGDIPEGYSVSREKKERFSLILESASTNQTSMYLCASSLSLGDTIYFGEGSWLTVV.